This TCR beta chain was retrieved from a study of regulatory T cells in long-lasting Graves disease (dated by TCRdb to about 2021). For the study in its entirety: Persistent Graves' disease was defined as antithyroid drug treatment for over 5 years with persistently positive TSH receptor autoantibodies. Patients with persistent Graves' disease were compared with patients with newly diagnosed Graves' disease using TCR sequencing and RNA sequencing of peripheral blood. The study was conducted in China and was registered as a clinical trial. A total of about 33 samples underwent TCR sequencing: roughly 13 from persistent and around 20 from newly diagnosed Graves' disease patients. On average, persistent Graves' disease patients in the clinical cohort had been on antithyroid drugs for about 10.3 years. The investigation overall reported the following: The authors acknowledged the small sample size as a limitation that may reduce accuracy. Only the TCR beta chain was sequenced and analyzed. More public clonotypes were shared among persistent patients (around 2,600) than among newly diagnosed patients (roughly 1,000). Peripheral blood alone was examined, since thyroid tissue, which constituted the primary lesion, could not be accessed. Persistent Graves' disease patients showed lower TCR Shannon entropy and fewer highly expanded clones than newly diagnosed patients, suggesting clonal expansion.

This clonotype was seen once. Its antigen remains unidentified. A read error may be the cause here, since a much bigger clone is one base away. Library creation used multiplex PCR. These reads were obtained on an Illumina HiSeq 4000. To build TCR beta libraries, CDR3 regions were amplified by Arm-PCR using iRepertoire HTBI primers. Before sequencing, the PCR products underwent gel purification. The original pipeline was this. A total of fewer than 70 TRBV and about 13 TRBJ segments were identified across samples and were used for gene usage analysis of CDR3 amino acid clonotypes. COPE and FqMerger were used to merge filtered high-quality paired reads into contigs. BLAST was used to align contigs to IMGT TRBV, TRBD and TRBJ reference genes, with CDR3 defined following IMGT. Highly expanded clones were defined as clonotypes with a frequency above 0.1%. Repertoire diversity was measured by Shannon entropy, and V-J evenness by the Gini coefficient. A clonotype was considered public if more than one individual shared it. TCRdb's own reprocessing of the public reads used fastp at Q25 and MiXCR and kept productive beta chains. Entries that share a CDR3 protein sequence are merged under the most common genes and DNA. The V and J calls, along with clone size, are taken from TCRdb and not from the paper's own processing. The sample table holds around 460,000 distinct CDR3 sequences, of which roughly 22% were seen once. Approximately 14% of the sample rests with the top ten.

This specimen's time point label, interpreted: persistent/refractory GD, antithyroid drugs over 5 years with positive TRAb. For both TCR sequencing and RNA sequencing, RNA was extracted from PBMCs using TRIzol. The diagnosis of Graves' disease was made according to American Thyroid Association guidelines. The patients came from an endocrinology department in Xi'an, China. Each patient gave around 9.2 milliliters of peripheral blood, collected in an EDTA anticoagulant tube. Ficoll Paque Plus density gradient separation was used to isolate PBMCs, and no further T cell sorting was done. An Agilent 2100 Bioanalyzer and agarose gel were used to assess RNA quality, and a NanoDrop 2000 was used to measure RNA concentration. Sample: peripheral blood mononuclear cells (PBMCs), taken when the disease was refractory, from a patient treated with antithyroid drugs. The TCR sequence derives from a female donor with Graves disease.

CDR3 loop: CSAKLAGGPYEQCF. The bases read TGCAGCGCCAAACTGGCGGGAGGCCCCTACGAGCAGTGCTTC. The V and J genes are TRBV29-1 and TRBJ2-7; TRBD2 aligns with 8 central bases. Per the germline V gene, SQVTM is the CDR1 and ANQGSEA is the CDR2. The CDR3 goes from the cysteine to the phenylalanine over 14 residues. Only CDR3 DNA remains: 42 bases, in frame from the first base.